This T cell receptor beta chain was sequenced for a study of cytotoxic CD8 clonotypes in ibrutinib-treated CLL. Overall study results and limits: The clonality rise at ibrutinib response reflected private clonotype expansion. Increased clonality at ibrutinib response gave way to a return toward baseline at progression.

Cryopreserved PBMCs yielded around 2.1 micrograms of genomic DNA for TCR beta libraries. Investigators sought sequencing depths of between 1 in 200,000 and 1 in 1 million T cells. Clones were read by immunoSEQ multiplex PCR, and TCRdb kept only the in-frame ones, dropping some. Among roughly 49,000 clones listed, roughly 80% were seen once. Concerning this clone: The antigen remains unidentified.

V dropped 3 bases and J dropped 5 bases, with 16 bases sitting between them. Germline V lookup: CDR1 LNHDA, CDR2 SQIVND (reference sequence). The CDR3 contains 15 residues. This specimen was PBMCs, taken after 24 months of ibrutinib treatment. This receptor was taken from a human donor with chronic lymphocytic leukemia. The chain combines TRBV19 with TRBJ2-5; D perhaps matches TRBD2 (6 bases). CDR3: CASSIGGASRETQYF. Written as DNA, the CDR3 is TGTGCCAGTAGTATCGGAGGGGCTAGTCGGGAGACCCAGTACTTC.